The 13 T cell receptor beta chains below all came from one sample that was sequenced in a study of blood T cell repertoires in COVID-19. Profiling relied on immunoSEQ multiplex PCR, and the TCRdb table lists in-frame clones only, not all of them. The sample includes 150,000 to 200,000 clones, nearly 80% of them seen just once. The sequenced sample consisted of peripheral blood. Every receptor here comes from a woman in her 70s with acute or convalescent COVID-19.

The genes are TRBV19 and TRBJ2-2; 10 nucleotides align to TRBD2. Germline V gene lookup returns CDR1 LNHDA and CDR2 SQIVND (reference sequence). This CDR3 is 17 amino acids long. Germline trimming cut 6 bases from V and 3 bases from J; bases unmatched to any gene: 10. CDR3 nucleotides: TGTGCCAGTAGCCTAACTAGCGGGATGGGATACACCGGGGAGCTGTTTTTT. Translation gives CASSLTSGMGYTGELFF.

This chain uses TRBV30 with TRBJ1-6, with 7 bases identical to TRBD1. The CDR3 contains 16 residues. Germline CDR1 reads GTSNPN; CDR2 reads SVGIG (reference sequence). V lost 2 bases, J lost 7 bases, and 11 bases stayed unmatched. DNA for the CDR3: TGTGCCTGGAGTTACAGGGGTTGGGGGACGAATTCACCCCTCCACTTT. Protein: CAWSYRGWGTNSPLHF.

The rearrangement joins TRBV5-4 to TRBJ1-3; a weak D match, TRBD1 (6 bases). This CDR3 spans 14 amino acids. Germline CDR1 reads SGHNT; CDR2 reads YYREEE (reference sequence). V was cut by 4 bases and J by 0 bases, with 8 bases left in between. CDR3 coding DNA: TGTGCCAGCAGCCAGGACAGCTCTGGAAACACCATATATTTT. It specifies CASSQDSSGNTIYF. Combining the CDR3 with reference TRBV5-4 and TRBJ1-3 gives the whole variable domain ETGVTQSPTHLIKTRGQQVTLRCSSQSGHNTVSWYQQALGQGPQFIFQYYREEENGRGNFPPRFSGLQFPNYSSELNVNALELDDSALYLCASSQDSSGNTIYFGEGSWLTVV.

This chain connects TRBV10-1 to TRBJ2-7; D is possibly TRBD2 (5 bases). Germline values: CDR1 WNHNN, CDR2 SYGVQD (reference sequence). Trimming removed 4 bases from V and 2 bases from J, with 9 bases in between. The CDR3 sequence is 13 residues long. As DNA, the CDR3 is TGCGCCAGCAGTGGAGGGATAGCCTACGAGCAGTACTTC. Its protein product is CASSGGIAYEQYF.

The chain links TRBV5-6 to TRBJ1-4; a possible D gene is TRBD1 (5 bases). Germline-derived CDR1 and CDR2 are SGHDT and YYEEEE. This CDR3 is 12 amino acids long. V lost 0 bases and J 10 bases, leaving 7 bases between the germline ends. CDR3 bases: TGTGCCAGCAGCTTGGGGGGCCGAAAACTGTTTTTT. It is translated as CASSLGGRKLFF.

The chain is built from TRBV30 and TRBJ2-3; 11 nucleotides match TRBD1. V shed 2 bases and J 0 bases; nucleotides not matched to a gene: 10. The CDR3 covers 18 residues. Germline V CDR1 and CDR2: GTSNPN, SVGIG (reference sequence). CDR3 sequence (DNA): TGTGCCTGGAGTTTCGGGACAGGGGGACGGTTCAGCACAGATACGCAGTATTTT. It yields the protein CAWSFGTGGRFSTDTQYF.

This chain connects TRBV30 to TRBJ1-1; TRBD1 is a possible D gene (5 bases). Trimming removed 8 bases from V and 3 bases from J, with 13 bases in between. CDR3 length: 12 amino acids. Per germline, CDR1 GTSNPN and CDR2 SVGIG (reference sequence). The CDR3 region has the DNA TGTGCCAGATCTCAGGGTGACACTGAAGCTTTCTTT. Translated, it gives CARSQGDTEAFF.

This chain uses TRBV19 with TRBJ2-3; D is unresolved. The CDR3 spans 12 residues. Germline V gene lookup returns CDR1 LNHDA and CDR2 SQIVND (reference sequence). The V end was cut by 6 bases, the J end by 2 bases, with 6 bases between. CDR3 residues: CASSPHTDTQYF. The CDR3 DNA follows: TGTGCCAGTAGCCCCCACACAGATACGCAGTATTTT.

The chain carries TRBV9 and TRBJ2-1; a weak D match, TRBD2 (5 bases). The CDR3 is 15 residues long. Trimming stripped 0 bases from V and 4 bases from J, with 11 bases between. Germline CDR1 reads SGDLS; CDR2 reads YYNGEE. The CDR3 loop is CASSVEWESYNEQFF. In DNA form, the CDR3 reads TGTGCCAGCAGCGTAGAGTGGGAGTCGTACAATGAGCAGTTCTTC. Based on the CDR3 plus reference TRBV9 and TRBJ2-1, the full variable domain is DSGVTQTPKHLITATGQRVTLRCSPRSGDLSVYWYQQSLDQGLQFLIQYYNGEERAKGNILERFSAQQFPDLHSELNLSSLELGDSALYFCASSVEWESYNEQFFGPGTRLTVL.

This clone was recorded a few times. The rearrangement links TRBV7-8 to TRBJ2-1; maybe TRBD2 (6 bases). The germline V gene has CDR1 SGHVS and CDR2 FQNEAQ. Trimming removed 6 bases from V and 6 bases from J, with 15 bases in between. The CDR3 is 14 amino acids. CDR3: CASRYGHGSNEQFF. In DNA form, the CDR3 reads TGTGCCAGCAGATACGGCCACGGGAGCAATGAGCAGTTCTTC.

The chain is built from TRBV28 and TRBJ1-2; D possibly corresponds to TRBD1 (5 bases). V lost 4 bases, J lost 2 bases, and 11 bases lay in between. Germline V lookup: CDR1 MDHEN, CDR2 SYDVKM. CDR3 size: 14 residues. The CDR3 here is CASSSPPGNYGYTF. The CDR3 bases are TGTGCCAGCAGTTCCCCCCCAGGGAACTATGGCTACACCTTC.

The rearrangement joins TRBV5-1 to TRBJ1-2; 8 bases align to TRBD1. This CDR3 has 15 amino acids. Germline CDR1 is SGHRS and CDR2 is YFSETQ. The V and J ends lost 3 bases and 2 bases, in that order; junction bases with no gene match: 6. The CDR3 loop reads CASSWGTGTNYGYTF. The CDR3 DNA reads TGCGCCAGCAGCTGGGGGACAGGAACGAACTATGGCTACACCTTC.

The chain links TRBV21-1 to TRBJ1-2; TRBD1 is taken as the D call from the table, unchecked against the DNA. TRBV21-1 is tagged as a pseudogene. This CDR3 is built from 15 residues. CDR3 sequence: CASSKRRGPRGGYTF. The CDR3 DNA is TGTGCCAGCAGCAAAAGAAGGGGTCCAAGAGGTGGCTACACCTTC.